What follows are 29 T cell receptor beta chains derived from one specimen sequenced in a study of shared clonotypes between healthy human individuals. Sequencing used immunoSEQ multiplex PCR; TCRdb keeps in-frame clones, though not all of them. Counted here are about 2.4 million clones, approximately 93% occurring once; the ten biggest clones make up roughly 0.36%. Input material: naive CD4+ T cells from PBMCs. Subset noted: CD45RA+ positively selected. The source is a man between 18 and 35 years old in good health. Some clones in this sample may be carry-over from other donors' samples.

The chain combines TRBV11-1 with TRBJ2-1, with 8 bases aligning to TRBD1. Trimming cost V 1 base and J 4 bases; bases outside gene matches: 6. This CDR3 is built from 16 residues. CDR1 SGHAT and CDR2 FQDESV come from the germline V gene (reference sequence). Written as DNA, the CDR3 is TGTGCCAGCAGCTTAGGTATCCGGGACAGGTACAATGAGCAGTTCTTC. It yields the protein CASSLGIRDRYNEQFF.

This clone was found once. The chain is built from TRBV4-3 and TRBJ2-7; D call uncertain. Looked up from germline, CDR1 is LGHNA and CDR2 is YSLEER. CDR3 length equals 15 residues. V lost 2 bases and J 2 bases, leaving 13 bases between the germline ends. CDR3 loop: CASSQRPVGPYEQYF. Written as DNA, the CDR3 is TGCGCCAGCAGCCAAAGGCCCGTCGGGCCCTACGAGCAGTACTTC.

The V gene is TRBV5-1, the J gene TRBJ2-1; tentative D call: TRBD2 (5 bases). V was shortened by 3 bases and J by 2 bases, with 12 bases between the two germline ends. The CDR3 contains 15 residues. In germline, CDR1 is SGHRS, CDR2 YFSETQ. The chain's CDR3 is CASSWELGTYNEQFF. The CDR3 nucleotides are TGCGCCAGCAGCTGGGAACTAGGGACCTACAATGAGCAGTTCTTC.

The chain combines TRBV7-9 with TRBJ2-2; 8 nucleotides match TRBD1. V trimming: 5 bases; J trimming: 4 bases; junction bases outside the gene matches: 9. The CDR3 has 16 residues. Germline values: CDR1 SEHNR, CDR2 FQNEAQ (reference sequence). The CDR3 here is CASSVRQGSSTGELFF. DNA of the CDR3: TGTGCCAGCAGCGTAAGACAGGGGAGTAGCACCGGGGAGCTGTTTTTT.

The CDR3 region is CASSPETGFQETQYF. For the CDR3, the DNA is TGTGCCAGCAGCCCAGAGACAGGGTTCCAAGAGACCCAGTACTTC. This chain uses TRBV7-8 with TRBJ2-5; 7 positions match TRBD1. The CDR3 consists of 15 residues. Germline CDR1 is SGHVS and CDR2 is FQNEAQ. The junction had 7 bases not matched to a gene; V was cut back by 5 bases and J by 1 base.

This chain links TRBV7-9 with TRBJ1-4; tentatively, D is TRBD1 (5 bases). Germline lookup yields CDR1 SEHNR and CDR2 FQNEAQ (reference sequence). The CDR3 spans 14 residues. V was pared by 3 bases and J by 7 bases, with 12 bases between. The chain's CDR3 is CASSFGDGGEKLFF. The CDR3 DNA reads TGTGCCAGCAGCTTCGGGGACGGGGGTGAAAAACTGTTTTTT. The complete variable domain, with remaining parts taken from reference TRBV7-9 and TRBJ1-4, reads DTGVSQNPRHKITKRGQNVTFRCDPISEHNRLYWYRQTLGQGPEFLTYFQNEAQLEKSRLLSDRFSAERPKGSFSTLEIQRTEQGDSAMYLCASSFGDGGEKLFFGSGTQLSVL.

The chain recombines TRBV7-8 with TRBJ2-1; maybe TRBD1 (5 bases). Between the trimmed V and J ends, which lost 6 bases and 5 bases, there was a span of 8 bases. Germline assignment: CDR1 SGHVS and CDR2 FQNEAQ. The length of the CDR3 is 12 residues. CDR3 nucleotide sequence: TGTGCCAGCAGGAGACAGAACAATGAGCAGTTCTTC. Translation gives CASRRQNNEQFF.

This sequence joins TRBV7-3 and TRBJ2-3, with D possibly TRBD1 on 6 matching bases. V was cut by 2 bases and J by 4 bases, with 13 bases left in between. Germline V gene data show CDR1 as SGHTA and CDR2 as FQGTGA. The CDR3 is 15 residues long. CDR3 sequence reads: CASSLGQGRPDTQYF. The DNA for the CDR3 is TGTGCCAGCAGCTTAGGTCAGGGGCGCCCAGATACGCAGTATTTT.

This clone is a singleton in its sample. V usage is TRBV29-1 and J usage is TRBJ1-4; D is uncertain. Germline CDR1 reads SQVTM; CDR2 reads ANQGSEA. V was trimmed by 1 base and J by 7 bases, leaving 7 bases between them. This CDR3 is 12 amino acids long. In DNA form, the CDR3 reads TGCAGCGTTGAAGGGCGGGGTGAAAAACTGTTTTTT. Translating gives CSVEGRGEKLFF.

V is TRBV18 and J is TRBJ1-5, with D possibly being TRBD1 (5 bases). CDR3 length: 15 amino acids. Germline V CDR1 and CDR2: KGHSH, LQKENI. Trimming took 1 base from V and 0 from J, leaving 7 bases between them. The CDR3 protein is CASSPQQDSNQPQHF. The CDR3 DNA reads TGTGCCAGCTCACCACAACAGGATAGCAATCAGCCCCAGCATTTT.

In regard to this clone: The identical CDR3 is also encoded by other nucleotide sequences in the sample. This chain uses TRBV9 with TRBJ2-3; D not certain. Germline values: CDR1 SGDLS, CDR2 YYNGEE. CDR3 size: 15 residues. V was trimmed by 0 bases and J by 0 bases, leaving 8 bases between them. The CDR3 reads CASSVGASSTDTQYF. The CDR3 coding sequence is TGTGCCAGCAGCGTAGGGGCATCTAGCACAGATACGCAGTATTTT.

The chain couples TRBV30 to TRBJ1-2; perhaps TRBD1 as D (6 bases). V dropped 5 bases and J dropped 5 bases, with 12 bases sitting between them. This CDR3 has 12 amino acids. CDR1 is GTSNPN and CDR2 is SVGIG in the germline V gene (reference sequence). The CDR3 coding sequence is TGTGCCTGGGGAGGGGGGGCGTATGGCTACACCTTC. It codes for CAWGGGAYGYTF.

The CDR3 DNA follows: TGTGCCAGCAGCTCATCTAATACCGGACAGGGGAGATATGGCTACACCTTC. Its protein is CASSSSNTGQGRYGYTF. This chain uses TRBV7-9 with TRBJ1-2; the match to TRBD1 covers 9 bases. Per germline, CDR1 SEHNR and CDR2 FQNEAQ (reference sequence). The trim removed 4 bases at V and 5 bases at J, leaving 14 bases unmatched. The CDR3 loop spans 17 amino acids.

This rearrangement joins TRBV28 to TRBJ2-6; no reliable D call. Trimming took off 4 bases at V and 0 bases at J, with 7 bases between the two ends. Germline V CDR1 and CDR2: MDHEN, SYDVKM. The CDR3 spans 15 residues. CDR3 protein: CASSWAFSGANVLTF. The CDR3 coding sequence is TGTGCCAGCAGTTGGGCCTTCTCTGGGGCCAACGTCCTGACTTTC.

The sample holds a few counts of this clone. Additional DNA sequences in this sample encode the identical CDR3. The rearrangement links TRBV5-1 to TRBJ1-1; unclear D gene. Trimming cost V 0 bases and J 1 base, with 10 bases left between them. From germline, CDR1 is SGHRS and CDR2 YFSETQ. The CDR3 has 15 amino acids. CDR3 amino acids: CASSLEGGRNTEAFF. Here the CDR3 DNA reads TGCGCCAGCAGCTTGGAGGGAGGGAGGAACACTGAAGCTTTCTTT.

CDR3 DNA sequence: TGTGCCAGCAGCATAGACGGCATCTACGAGCAGTACTTC. Translation: CASSIDGIYEQYF. The J gene is TRBJ2-7, the V gene TRBV5-4; no firm D call. The germline V and J ends were trimmed by 4 bases and 3 bases, with 11 bases remaining between them. Germline V CDR1 and CDR2: SGHNT, YYREEE (reference sequence). The CDR3 contains 13 residues.

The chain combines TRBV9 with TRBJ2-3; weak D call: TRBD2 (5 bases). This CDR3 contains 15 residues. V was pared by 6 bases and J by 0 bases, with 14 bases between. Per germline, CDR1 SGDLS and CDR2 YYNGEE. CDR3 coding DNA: TGTGCCAGCACACCCCTCGGGGTTAGCACAGATACGCAGTATTTT. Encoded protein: CASTPLGVSTDTQYF.

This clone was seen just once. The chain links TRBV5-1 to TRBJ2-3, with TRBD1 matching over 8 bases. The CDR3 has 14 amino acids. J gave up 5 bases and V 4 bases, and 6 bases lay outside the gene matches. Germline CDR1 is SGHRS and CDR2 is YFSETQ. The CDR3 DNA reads TGCGCCAGCAGCGAGGGACAGGCACAAGATACGCAGTATTTT. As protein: CASSEGQAQDTQYF.

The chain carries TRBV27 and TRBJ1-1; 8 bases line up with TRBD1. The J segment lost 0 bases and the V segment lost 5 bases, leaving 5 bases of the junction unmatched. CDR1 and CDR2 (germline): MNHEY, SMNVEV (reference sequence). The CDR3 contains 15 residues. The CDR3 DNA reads TGTGCCAGCAGTCCCCTGGGACAGGTGAACACTGAAGCTTTCTTT. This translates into CASSPLGQVNTEAFF.

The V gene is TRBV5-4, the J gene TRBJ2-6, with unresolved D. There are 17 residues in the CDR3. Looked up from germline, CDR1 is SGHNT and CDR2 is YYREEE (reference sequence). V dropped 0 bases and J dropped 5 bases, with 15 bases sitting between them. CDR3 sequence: CASSLGGSTLWANVLTF. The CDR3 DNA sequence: TGTGCCAGCAGCTTGGGGGGATCCACCCTCTGGGCCAACGTCCTGACTTTC.

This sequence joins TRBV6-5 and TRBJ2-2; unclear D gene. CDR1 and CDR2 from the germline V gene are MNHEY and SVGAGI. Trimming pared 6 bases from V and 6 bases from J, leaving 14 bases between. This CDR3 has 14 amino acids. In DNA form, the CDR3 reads TGTGCCAGCAGAATAAACTCTGGACCCGGGGAGCTGTTTTTT. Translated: CASRINSGPGELFF.

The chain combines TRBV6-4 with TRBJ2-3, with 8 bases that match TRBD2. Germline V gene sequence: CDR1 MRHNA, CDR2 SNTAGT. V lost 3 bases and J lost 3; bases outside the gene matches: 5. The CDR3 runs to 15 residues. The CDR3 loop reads CASSDRQRETDTQYF. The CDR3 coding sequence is TGTGCCAGCAGTGATCGGCAGCGGGAGACAGATACGCAGTATTTT.

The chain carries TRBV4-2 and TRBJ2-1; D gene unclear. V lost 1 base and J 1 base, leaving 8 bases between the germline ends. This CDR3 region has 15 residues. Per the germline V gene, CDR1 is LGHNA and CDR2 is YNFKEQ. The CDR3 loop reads CASSQVGQSYNEQFF. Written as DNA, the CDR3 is TGTGCCAGCAGCCAAGTTGGGCAGTCCTACAATGAGCAGTTCTTC.

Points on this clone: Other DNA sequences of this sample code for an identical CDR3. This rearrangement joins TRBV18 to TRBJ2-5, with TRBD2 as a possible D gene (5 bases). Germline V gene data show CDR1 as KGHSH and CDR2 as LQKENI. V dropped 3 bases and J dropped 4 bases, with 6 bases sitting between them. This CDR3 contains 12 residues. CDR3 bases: TGTGCCAGCTCACCCGCGGGAGAGACCCAGTACTTC. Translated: CASSPAGETQYF.

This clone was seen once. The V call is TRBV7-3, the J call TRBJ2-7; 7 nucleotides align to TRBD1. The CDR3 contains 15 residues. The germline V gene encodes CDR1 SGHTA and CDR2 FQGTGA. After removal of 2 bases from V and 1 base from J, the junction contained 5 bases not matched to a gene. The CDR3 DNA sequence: TGTGCCAGCAGCTTATTAGGGGGCCGTTCCTACGAGCAGTACTTC. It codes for CASSLLGGRSYEQYF.

CDR3 region: CASRQGQPYEQYF. For the CDR3, the DNA is TGTGCCAGCAGGCAGGGACAGCCCTACGAGCAGTACTTC. V is TRBV28 and J is TRBJ2-7; 7 nucleotides line up with TRBD1. Germline-derived CDR1 and CDR2 are MDHEN and SYDVKM. CDR3 length: 13 residues. V lost 6 bases and J lost 2; bases outside the gene matches: 4.

CDR3 amino acids: CASSPLSVSSVGDTQYF. The CDR3, as DNA: TGTGCCAGTAGTCCTCTAAGTGTCTCCTCAGTGGGAGATACGCAGTATTTT. V usage is TRBV19 and J usage is TRBJ2-3, with D uncertain. The germline CDR1 and CDR2 sequences are LNHDA and SQIVND (reference sequence). V lost 5 bases, J lost 5 bases, and 23 bases lay in between. This CDR3 is built from 17 residues.

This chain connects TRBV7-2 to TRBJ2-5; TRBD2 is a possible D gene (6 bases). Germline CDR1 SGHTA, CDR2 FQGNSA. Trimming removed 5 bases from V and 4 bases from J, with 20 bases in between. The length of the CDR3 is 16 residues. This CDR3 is CASSPWTTHPPETQYF. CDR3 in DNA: TGTGCCAGCAGCCCTTGGACTACCCATCCACCAGAGACCCAGTACTTC.

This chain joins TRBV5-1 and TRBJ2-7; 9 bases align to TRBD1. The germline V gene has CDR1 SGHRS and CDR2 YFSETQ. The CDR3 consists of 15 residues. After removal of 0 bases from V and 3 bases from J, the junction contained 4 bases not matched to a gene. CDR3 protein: CASSLGQGGLYEQYF. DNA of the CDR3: TGCGCCAGCAGCTTGGGACAGGGGGGACTCTACGAGCAGTACTTC.